The 15 T cell receptor beta chains below all came from one sample that was sequenced in a study of cytomegalovirus exposure and HLA in healthy donors. Primers for the PCR totalled 60 Vbeta and 13 Jbeta. The table came from immunoSEQ multiplex PCR; TCRdb's copy has only in-frame clones and leaves some out. The sample features 45,000 to 55,000 clones, with approximately 11% in its top ten. The sequenced sample consisted of PBMCs. The receptors shown here come from a woman between 45 and 65 years old in good health and CMV-seropositive.

The chain has TRBV2 and TRBJ2-1; D unresolved. Between the trimmed V and J ends, which lost 3 bases and 0 bases, there was a span of 6 bases. The CDR3 contains 14 residues. Germline CDR1 SNHLY, CDR2 FYNNEI. CDR3 amino acids: CASSERYSYNEQFF. The CDR3 DNA reads as TGTGCCAGCAGTGAGCGGTACTCCTACAATGAGCAGTTCTTC.

This chain links TRBV6-5 with TRBJ2-3, with 7 bases that match TRBD2. The CDR3 contains 15 residues. The germline V gene encodes CDR1 MNHEY and CDR2 SVGAGI. The V segment lost 8 bases and the J segment 4 bases; nucleotides outside the gene matches: 12. Here the CDR3 reads CASRPGRGRADTQYF. As DNA, the CDR3 is TGTGCCAGCCGACCGGGCCGAGGGAGGGCAGATACGCAGTATTTT.

This chain uses TRBV7-2 with TRBJ1-3; a possible D gene is TRBD1 (6 bases). Germline CDR1 reads SGHTA; CDR2 reads FQGNSA. CDR3 length: 14 residues. With 5 bases removed from V and 7 bases from J, the gap between germline ends came to 15 bases. This CDR3 reads CASSTQRGPNTIYF. CDR3 nucleotides: TGTGCCAGCAGCACGCAGCGGGGGCCCAACACCATATATTTT.

The rearrangement joins TRBV19 to TRBJ2-2, with D uncertain. V shed 1 base and J shed 6 bases, with 12 bases lying between them. This CDR3 spans 15 amino acids. CDR1 and CDR2 (germline): LNHDA, SQIVND (reference sequence). CDR3 coding DNA: TGTGCCAGTAGTATAGGCCCCCGAGGCTCCGGGGAGCTGTTTTTT. Residues: CASSIGPRGSGELFF. Supplemented by reference TRBV19 and TRBJ2-2, the full variable domain reads DGGITQSPKYLFRKEGQNVTLSCEQNLNHDAMYWYRQDPGQGLRLIYYSQIVNDFQKGDIAEGYSVSREKKESFPLTVTSAQKNPTAFYLCASSIGPRGSGELFFGEGSRLTVL.

This chain links TRBV30 with TRBJ2-1, with TRBD2 identical over 8 bases. The V and J ends lost 1 base and 2 bases, in that order; junction bases with no gene match: 1. Germline lookup yields CDR1 GTSNPN and CDR2 SVGIG (reference sequence). The CDR3 is made up of 14 amino acids. CDR3: CAWSALAAYNEQFF. For the CDR3, the DNA is TGTGCCTGGAGTGCACTAGCGGCCTACAATGAGCAGTTCTTC.

On this clone: The sample contains more than one DNA sequence encoding this CDR3. V and J are TRBV7-9 and TRBJ1-2; D is undetermined. V lost 2 bases and J 4 bases, leaving 11 bases between the germline ends. The germline V gene has CDR1 SEHNR and CDR2 FQNEAQ (reference sequence). CDR3 size: 14 residues. The CDR3 reads CASSLPGTLYGYTF. In nucleotides, the CDR3 is TGTGCCAGCAGCTTACCAGGAACCCTCTATGGCTACACCTTC.

The chain has TRBV2 and TRBJ2-7; TRBD2 might be the D (6 bases). Per the germline V gene, CDR1 is SNHLY and CDR2 is FYNNEI. Trimming took 6 bases from V and 0 from J, leaving 15 bases between them. CDR3 length: 15 residues. The DNA for the CDR3 is TGTGCCAGCAGGGGGGGAACAGGCGCCTCCTACGAGCAGTACTTC. Amino acid sequence: CASRGGTGASYEQYF.

The chain is built from TRBV11-3 and TRBJ2-7, with D perhaps matching TRBD1 (6 bases). V was cut by 5 bases and J by 2 bases, with 13 bases left in between. CDR1 and CDR2 from the germline V gene are SGHNT and YENEEA. CDR3 size: 14 residues. CDR3 region: CASSPGTSPYEQYF. CDR3 nucleotides: TGTGCCAGCAGCCCCGGGACATCGCCCTACGAGCAGTACTTC.

The chain joins TRBV5-6 to TRBJ1-2, with 7 bases identical to TRBD1. Trimming at V came to 4 bases and at J to 8 bases, leaving 8 bases not matched to a gene. This CDR3 is built from 13 residues. Germline CDR1 and CDR2: SGHDT and YYEEEE. In DNA, the CDR3 is TGTGCCAGCAGCATCGACAGGGCTCACGGCTACACCTTC. It codes for CASSIDRAHGYTF.

This chain uses TRBV9 with TRBJ2-3; D gene uncertain. Trimming took 2 bases from V and 0 from J, leaving 4 bases between them. This CDR3 contains 13 residues. In germline, CDR1 is SGDLS, CDR2 YYNGEE. CDR3 bases: TGTGCCAGCAGCGTGACTAGCACAGATACGCAGTATTTT. It encodes CASSVTSTDTQYF.

This chain joins TRBV7-6 and TRBJ2-2; maybe TRBD2 (7 bases). CDR1 and CDR2 (germline): SGHVS, FNYEAQ. This CDR3 comprises 16 residues. V lost 3 bases and J lost 4, with 15 bases in between. The CDR3 coding sequence is TGTGCCAGCAGCTTCGTCGAAGGGGGGGCCACCGGGGAGCTGTTTTTT. The encoded protein is CASSFVEGGATGELFF. The full variable domain, in which reference TRBV7-6 and TRBJ2-2 provide the parts outside the CDR3, is GAGVSQSPRYKVTKRGQDVALRCDPISGHVSLYWYRQALGQGPEFLTYFNYEAQQDKSGLPNDRFSAERPEGSISTLTIQRTEQRDSAMYRCASSFVEGGATGELFFGEGSRLTVL.

The gene calls are TRBV5-1 and TRBJ1-1, with D perhaps TRBD1 (5 bases). CDR3 length equals 14 residues. Trimming took off 3 bases at V and 7 bases at J, with 16 bases between the two ends. Germline-derived CDR1 and CDR2 are SGHRS and YFSETQ. CDR3 nucleotide sequence: TGCGCCAGCAGCTGGGGGGTGGCTGGGGATGAAGCTTTCTTT. Protein: CASSWGVAGDEAFF.

The chain couples TRBV5-6 to TRBJ2-3, with D possibly TRBD1 on 5 matching bases. The germline V gene encodes CDR1 SGHDT and CDR2 YYEEEE. V dropped 0 bases and J dropped 2 bases, with 10 bases sitting between them. The CDR3 extends over 15 amino acids. The CDR3 is CASSLGGTLTDTQYF. CDR3 bases: TGTGCCAGCAGCTTGGGGGGCACCCTCACAGATACGCAGTATTTT.

The CDR3 DNA is TGTGCCAGCAGCTTGGGGGGACTAGCGGGGAAAGAGACCCAGTACTTC. As protein: CASSLGGLAGKETQYF. This sequence joins TRBV5-4 and TRBJ2-5; 13 nucleotides line up with TRBD2. V lost 0 bases and J lost 3; bases outside the gene matches: 2. The CDR3 spans 16 residues. From germline, CDR1 is SGHNT and CDR2 YYREEE (reference sequence).

The V call is TRBV7-2, the J call TRBJ2-7, with 9 positions matching TRBD1. This CDR3 comprises 15 residues. The germline V gene encodes CDR1 SGHTA and CDR2 FQGNSA. V lost 5 bases, J lost 4 bases, and 9 bases stayed unmatched. The CDR3 loop reads CASSGTGTGKYEQYF. The CDR3 nucleotides are TGTGCCAGCAGCGGCACCGGGACAGGGAAGTACGAGCAGTACTTC.